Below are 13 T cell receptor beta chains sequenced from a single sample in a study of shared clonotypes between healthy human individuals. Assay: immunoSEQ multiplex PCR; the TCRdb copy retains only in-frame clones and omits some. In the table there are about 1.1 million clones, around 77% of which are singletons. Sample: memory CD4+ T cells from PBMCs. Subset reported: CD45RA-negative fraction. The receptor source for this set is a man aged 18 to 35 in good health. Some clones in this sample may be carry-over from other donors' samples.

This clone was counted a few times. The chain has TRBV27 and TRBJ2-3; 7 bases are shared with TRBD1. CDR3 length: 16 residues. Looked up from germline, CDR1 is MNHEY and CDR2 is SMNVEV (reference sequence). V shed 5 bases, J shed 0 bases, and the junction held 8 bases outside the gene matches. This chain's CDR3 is CASSPPRGLSTDTQYF. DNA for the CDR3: TGTGCCAGCAGTCCCCCGAGGGGGCTAAGCACAGATACGCAGTATTTT.

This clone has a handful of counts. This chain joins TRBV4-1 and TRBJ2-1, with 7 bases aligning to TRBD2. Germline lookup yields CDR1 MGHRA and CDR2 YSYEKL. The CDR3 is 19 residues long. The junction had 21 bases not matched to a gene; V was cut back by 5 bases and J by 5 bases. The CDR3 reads CASSGYLSGPGAPNNEQFF. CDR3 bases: TGCGCCAGCAGCGGGTATCTTAGCGGGCCTGGGGCGCCCAACAATGAGCAGTTCTTC.

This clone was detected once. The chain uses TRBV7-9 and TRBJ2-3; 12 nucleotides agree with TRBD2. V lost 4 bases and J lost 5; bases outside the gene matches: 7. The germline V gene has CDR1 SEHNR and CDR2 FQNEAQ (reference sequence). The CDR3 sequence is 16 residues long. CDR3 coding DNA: TGTGCCAGCAGCTCCGCCCTGGGACTAGCGGGAGATACGCAGTATTTT. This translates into CASSSALGLAGDTQYF.

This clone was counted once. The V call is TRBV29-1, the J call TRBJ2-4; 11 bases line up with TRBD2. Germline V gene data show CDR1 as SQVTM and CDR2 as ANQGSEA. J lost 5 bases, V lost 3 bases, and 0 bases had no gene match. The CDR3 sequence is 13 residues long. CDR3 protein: CSVEGLAENIQYF. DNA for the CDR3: TGCAGCGTTGAGGGACTAGCGGAAAACATTCAGTACTTC.

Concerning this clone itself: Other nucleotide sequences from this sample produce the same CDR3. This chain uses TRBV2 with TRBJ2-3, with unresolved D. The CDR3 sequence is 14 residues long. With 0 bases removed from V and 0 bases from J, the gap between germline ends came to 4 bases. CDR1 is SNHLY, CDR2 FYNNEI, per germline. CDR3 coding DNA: TGTGCCAGCAGTGAAGCGCTTAGCACAGATACGCAGTATTTT. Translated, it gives CASSEALSTDTQYF.

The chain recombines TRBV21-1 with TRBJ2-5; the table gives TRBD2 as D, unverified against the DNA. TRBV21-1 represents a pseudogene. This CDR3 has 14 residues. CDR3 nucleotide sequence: TGTGCCAGCAGCTACTATGCTCGGGATGAGACCCAGTACTTC. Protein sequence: CASSYYARDETQYF.

The CDR3 DNA follows: TGTGCCAGCAGCCAAAAGCAACACTACGCGACCCAGTACTTC. Protein product: CASSQKQHYATQYF. The rearrangement joins TRBV7-6 to TRBJ2-5; no clear D gene. Germline CDR1 SGHVS, CDR2 FNYEAQ. The CDR3 runs 14 residues. With 5 bases removed from V and 7 bases from J, the gap between germline ends came to 17 bases.

CDR3 nucleotides: TGTGCCAGCAGCATGGGACCGAAAAGCAATCAGCCCCAGCATTTT. Protein sequence: CASSMGPKSNQPQHF. The chain recombines TRBV7-2 with TRBJ1-5; possibly TRBD1 for D (5 bases). Germline CDR1 SGHTA, CDR2 FQGNSA. The CDR3 has 15 amino acids. The V end lost 5 bases, the J end lost 1 base, and 12 bases lay between the germline ends.

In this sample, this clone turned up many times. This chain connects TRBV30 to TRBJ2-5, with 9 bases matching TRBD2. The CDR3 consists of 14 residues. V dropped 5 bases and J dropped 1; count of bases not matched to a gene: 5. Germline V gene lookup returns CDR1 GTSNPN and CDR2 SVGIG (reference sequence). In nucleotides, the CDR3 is TGTGCCTGGGCGGCTAGCGGGATCCAAGAGACCCAGTACTTC. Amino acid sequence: CAWAASGIQETQYF.

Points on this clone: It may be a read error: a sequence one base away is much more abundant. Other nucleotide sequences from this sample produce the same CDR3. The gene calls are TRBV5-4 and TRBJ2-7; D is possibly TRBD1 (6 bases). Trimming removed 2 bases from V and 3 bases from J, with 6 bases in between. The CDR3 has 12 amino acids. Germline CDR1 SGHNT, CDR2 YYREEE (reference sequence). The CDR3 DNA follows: TGTGCCAGCAGCTTACAGGGCTACGAGCAGTACTTC. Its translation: CASSLQGYEQYF.

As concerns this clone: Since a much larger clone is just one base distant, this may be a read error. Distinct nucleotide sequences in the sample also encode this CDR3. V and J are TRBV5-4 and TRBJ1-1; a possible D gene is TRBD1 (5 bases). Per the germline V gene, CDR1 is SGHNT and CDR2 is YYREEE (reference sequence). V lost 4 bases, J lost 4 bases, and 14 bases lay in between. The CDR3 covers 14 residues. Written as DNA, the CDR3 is TGTGCCAGCAGCCGGAGGGATAGGGGCACTGAAGCTTTCTTT. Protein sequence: CASSRRDRGTEAFF.

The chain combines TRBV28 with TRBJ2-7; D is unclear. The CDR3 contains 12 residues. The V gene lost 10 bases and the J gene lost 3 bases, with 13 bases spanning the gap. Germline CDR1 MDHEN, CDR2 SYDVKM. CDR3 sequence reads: CAISKVGYEQYF. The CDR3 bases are TGTGCCATCTCAAAGGTGGGCTACGAGCAGTACTTC.

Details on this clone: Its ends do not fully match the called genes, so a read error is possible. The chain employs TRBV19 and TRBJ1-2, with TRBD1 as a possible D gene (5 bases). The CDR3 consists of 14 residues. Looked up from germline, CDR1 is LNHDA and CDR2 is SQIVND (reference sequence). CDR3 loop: CASSITRTRTWAYF. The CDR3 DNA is TGTGCCAGTAGTATAACTCGGACACGCACCTGGGCTTACTTC.